This entry lists 11 T cell receptor beta chains sequenced from one sample in a study of regulatory T cells in long-lasting Graves disease. Researchers made TCR beta libraries by using iRepertoire HTBI primers and running Arm-PCR on CDR3 regions. From the multiplex PCR reads, TCRdb called clonotypes with MiXCR, one entry per CDR3 protein. Altogether about 240,000 distinct CDR3 sequences are present, around 20% being singletons, with the ten largest covering about 14%. Time point meaning: newly diagnosed GD, antithyroid drugs for less than 3 months. PBMC RNA served as the TCR library source. Sequencing was performed on peripheral blood mononuclear cells (PBMCs), taken at new diagnosis, from a patient treated with antithyroid drugs. These receptors were collected from a female donor with Graves disease.

The chain couples TRBV28 to TRBJ1-4; TRBD1 is a possible D gene (6 bases). CDR1 is MDHEN and CDR2 is SYDVKM in the germline V gene. Deletions cut 4 bases from V and 7 bases from J, with 16 bases between. This CDR3 is 15 amino acids long. CDR3 region: CASSSLRGLAEKLFF. The CDR3 DNA sequence: TGTGCCAGCAGTTCCCTGCGGGGGCTTGCTGAAAAACTGTTTTTT. The whole variable domain, filled in from reference TRBV28 and TRBJ1-4, reads DVKVTQSSRYLVKRTGEKVFLECVQDMDHENMFWYRQDPGLGLRLIYFSYDVKMKEKGDIPEGYSVSREKKERFSLILESASTNQTSMYLCASSSLRGLAEKLFFGSGTQLSVL.

This clonotype was observed at least ten times. The chain uses TRBV12-3 or TRBV12-4 and TRBJ2-1; TRBD1 agrees at 9 bases. This CDR3 is built from 15 residues. The V and J ends lost 4 bases and 3 bases, in that order; junction bases with no gene match: 4. CDR3: CASSWRDRVYNEQFF. CDR3 in DNA: TGTGCCAGCAGTTGGAGGGACAGGGTCTACAATGAGCAGTTCTTC.

This clonotype was counted ten times or more. The chain uses TRBV6-1 and TRBJ2-5; 10 bases fit TRBD1. CDR1 and CDR2 (germline): MNHNS, SASEGT. V dropped 7 bases and J dropped 5; count of bases not matched to a gene: 7. This CDR3 comprises 14 residues. Written as DNA, the CDR3 is TGTGCCAGCAAGGGACAGGGGCATTGGGAGACCCAGTACTTC. It specifies CASKGQGHWETQYF.

This clonotype was recorded many times. The chain links TRBV18 to TRBJ1-1; D might be TRBD1 (5 bases). This CDR3 is 12 amino acids long. The V end was cut by 5 bases, the J end by 2 bases, with 6 bases between. CDR1 and CDR2 (germline): KGHSH, LQKENI. The CDR3 sequence: CASSGANTEAFF. CDR3 DNA: TGTGCCAGCTCAGGGGCAAACACTGAAGCTTTCTTT.

This chain links TRBV5-4 with TRBJ1-1; D might be TRBD1 (5 bases). The V end lost 0 bases, the J end lost 0 bases, and 9 bases lay between the germline ends. CDR1 is SGHNT, CDR2 YYREEE, per germline (reference sequence). The CDR3 consists of 15 residues. The CDR3 DNA reads TGTGCCAGCAGCTTGGCCAACAGGATGAACACTGAAGCTTTCTTT. It yields the protein CASSLANRMNTEAFF.

This clonotype was observed a few times. The V gene is TRBV14, the J gene TRBJ2-1; 8 bases agree with TRBD2. The CDR3 has 15 residues. Looked up from germline, CDR1 is SGHDN and CDR2 is FVKESK. J gave up 6 bases and V 3 bases, and 7 bases lay outside the gene matches. CDR3 region: CASSHWGREANEQFF. The CDR3 DNA follows: TGTGCCAGCAGCCATTGGGGGCGGGAGGCCAATGAGCAGTTCTTC.

The gene calls are TRBV19 and TRBJ1-3; unclear D gene. V was clipped by 8 bases and J by 0 bases, with 11 bases between them. The CDR3 is made up of 14 amino acids. CDR1 is LNHDA, CDR2 SQIVND, per germline (reference sequence). Here the CDR3 DNA reads TGTGCCAGTGTCGACCCTTTCTCTGGAAACACCATATATTTT. This encodes CASVDPFSGNTIYF.

This chain connects TRBV11-1 to TRBJ2-1, with 16 bases aligning to TRBD2. Germline values: CDR1 SGHAT, CDR2 FQDESV (reference sequence). V shed 6 bases, J shed 7 bases, and the junction held 6 bases outside the gene matches. This CDR3 spans 16 amino acids. CDR3 amino acids: CASRAGTSGRANEQFF. The CDR3 nucleotides are TGTGCCAGCAGAGCCGGGACTAGCGGGAGGGCGAATGAGCAGTTCTTC.

This clonotype was recorded at least ten times. The chain couples TRBV10-3 to TRBJ2-2; the D is unclear. V dropped 1 base and J dropped 4 bases, with 10 bases sitting between them. CDR1 is ENHRY and CDR2 is SYGVKD in the germline V gene. The CDR3 loop spans 15 amino acids. CDR3 coding DNA: TGTGCCATCAGTGAGTTTAACCGACTCACCGGGGAGCTGTTTTTT. Its translation is CAISEFNRLTGELFF.

The table lists this clonotype with a few counts. The chain's CDR3 is CASSSRQGNLENSPLHF. CDR3 DNA: TGTGCCAGCAGCTCACGACAGGGAAATTTGGAAAATTCACCCCTCCACTTT. The chain has TRBV7-2 and TRBJ1-6, with 7 bases fitting TRBD1. Trimming removed 4 bases from V and 7 bases from J; junction bases left unmatched: 13. CDR3 length: 17 amino acids. The germline V gene has CDR1 SGHTA and CDR2 FQGNSA.

This clonotype was detected many times. CDR3 amino acids: CASSQVGGAGELFF. In DNA, the CDR3 is TGCGCCAGCAGCCAAGTAGGGGGAGCCGGGGAGCTGTTTTTT. This chain uses TRBV4-3 with TRBJ2-2; D is possibly TRBD1 (6 bases). The CDR3 length is 14 residues. The germline CDR1 and CDR2 sequences are LGHNA and YSLEER. Trimming shortened V by 1 base and J by 6 bases, and 9 bases separated the two germline ends.